The 8 T cell receptor beta chains in this list originate from one sample, sequenced in a study of blood T cell repertoires in COVID-19. Only in-frame clones appear in the TCRdb table, and some are missing; sequencing was by immunoSEQ multiplex PCR. Of around 250,000 clones listed, more than 75% are singletons. The sequenced sample was peripheral blood. These receptor sequences come from a man at least 80 years old with acute or convalescent COVID-19.

This clone was seen just once. The chain couples TRBV5-6 to TRBJ2-3; possible D gene TRBD1, 6 bases. Trimming took off 4 bases at V and 5 bases at J, with 17 bases between the two ends. The CDR3 is 15 amino acids. The germline V gene encodes CDR1 SGHDT and CDR2 YYEEEE. This CDR3 reads CASSQSQGSVDTQYF. The CDR3 nucleotides are TGTGCCAGCAGCCAATCGCAGGGGAGTGTAGATACGCAGTATTTT.

This chain connects TRBV5-1 to TRBJ2-3; a weak D match, TRBD2 (6 bases). CDR1 and CDR2 (germline): SGHRS, YFSETQ. This CDR3 has 13 amino acids. V dropped 4 bases and J dropped 4 bases, with 10 bases sitting between them. The CDR3 spells CASSRLDPDTQYF. In DNA, the CDR3 is TGCGCCAGCAGCCGACTAGATCCAGATACGCAGTATTTT.

This chain's CDR3 is CASRPTGRTNEKLFF. CDR3 DNA sequence: TGTGCCAGCAGGCCCACAGGGAGAACTAATGAAAAACTGTTTTTT. The genes are TRBV6-6 and TRBJ1-4; D is possibly TRBD1 (6 bases). Trimming removed 6 bases at V and 1 base at J, with 12 bases between. CDR1 is MNHNY and CDR2 is SVGAGI in the germline V gene (reference sequence). CDR3 length: 15 residues.

The chain joins TRBV5-1 to TRBJ2-1; 9 nucleotides match TRBD1. V lost 0 bases and J lost 5; bases outside the gene matches: 3. CDR1 is SGHRS, CDR2 YFSETQ, per germline. CDR3 length: 15 amino acids. The CDR3 region is CASSLGTGGNNEQFF. The CDR3 DNA sequence: TGCGCCAGCAGCTTGGGTACAGGGGGCAACAATGAGCAGTTCTTC.

The chain joins TRBV28 to TRBJ1-2, with 7 bases identical to TRBD1. The J segment lost 7 bases and the V segment lost 6 bases, leaving 8 bases of the junction unmatched. The CDR3 consists of 13 residues. Germline CDR1 and CDR2: MDHEN and SYDVKM. The CDR3 here is CASRAAGGGGYTF. The DNA of the CDR3 is TGTGCCAGCAGGGCCGCAGGGGGTGGTGGCTACACCTTC.

J is TRBJ2-2 and V is TRBV4-2; possible D gene TRBD2, 6 bases. The CDR3 consists of 20 residues. Looked up from germline, CDR1 is LGHNA and CDR2 is YNFKEQ. Trimming took 0 bases from V and 5 from J, leaving 25 bases between them. The CDR3 coding sequence is TGTGCCAGCAGCCAAGAGAGAGTAGGGGACGTGGGAGGTCGTACCGGGGAGCTGTTTTTT. As protein: CASSQERVGDVGGRTGELFF.

This clone has just a few counts. For the CDR3, the DNA is TGTGCCACCAGTGATTCCCGGACAGGTGTGGGCTACACCTTC. This codes for CATSDSRTGVGYTF. This chain connects TRBV24-1 to TRBJ1-2; 7 nucleotides line up with TRBD1. This CDR3 comprises 14 residues. Trimming at V came to 2 bases and at J to 8 bases, leaving 7 bases not matched to a gene. Germline-derived CDR1 and CDR2 are KGHDR and SFDVKD.

The V call is TRBV6-5, the J call TRBJ2-2; perhaps TRBD1 as D (5 bases). CDR3 length equals 15 residues. The germline V and J ends were trimmed by 8 bases and 0 bases, with 13 bases remaining between them. Germline V CDR1 and CDR2: MNHEY, SVGAGI. The CDR3 DNA reads as TGTGCCAGCTGTTTCAGGGCTACGAACACCGGGGAGCTGTTTTTT. It is translated as CASCFRATNTGELFF.